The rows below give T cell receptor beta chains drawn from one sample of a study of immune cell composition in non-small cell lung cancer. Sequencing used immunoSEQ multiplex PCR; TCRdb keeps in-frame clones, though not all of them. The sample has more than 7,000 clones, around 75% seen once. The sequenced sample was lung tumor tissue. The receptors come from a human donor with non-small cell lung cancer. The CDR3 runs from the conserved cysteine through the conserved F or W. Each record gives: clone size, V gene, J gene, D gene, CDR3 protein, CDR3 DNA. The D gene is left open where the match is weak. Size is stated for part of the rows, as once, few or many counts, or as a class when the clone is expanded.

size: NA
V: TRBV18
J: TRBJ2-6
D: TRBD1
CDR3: CASSPDRGVLSGANVLTF
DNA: TGTGCCAGCTCTCCGGACAGGGGCGTCCTTTCTGGGGCCAACGTCCTGACTTTC

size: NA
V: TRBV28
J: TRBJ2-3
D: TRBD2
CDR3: CASSLMTASGLGEQYF
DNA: TGTGCCAGCAGTTTAATGACGGCTAGCGGGCTCGGAGAGCAGTATTTT

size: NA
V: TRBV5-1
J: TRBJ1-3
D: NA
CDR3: CASRQAISGNTIYF
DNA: TGCGCCAGCAGACAGGCTATCTCTGGAAACACCATATATTTT

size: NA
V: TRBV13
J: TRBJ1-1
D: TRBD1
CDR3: CASSSRTGRDTEAFF
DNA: TGTGCCAGCAGCTCGCGGACAGGTCGAGACACTGAAGCTTTCTTT

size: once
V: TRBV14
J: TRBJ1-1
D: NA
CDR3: CASSPYRNTEAFF
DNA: TGTGCCAGCAGCCCCTACAGAAACACTGAAGCTTTCTTT

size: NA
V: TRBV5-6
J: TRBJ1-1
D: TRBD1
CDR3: CASSLDPGGNTEAFF
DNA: TGTGCCAGCAGCTTGGATCCAGGGGGGAACACTGAAGCTTTCTTT

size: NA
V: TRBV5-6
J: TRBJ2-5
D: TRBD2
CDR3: CASSLEREGQETQYF
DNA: TGTGCCAGCAGCTTGGAACGGGAGGGCCAAGAGACCCAGTACTTC

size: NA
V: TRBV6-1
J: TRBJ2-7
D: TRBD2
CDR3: CASSEPGREEQYF
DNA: TGTGCCAGCAGTGAACCTGGGCGGGAGGAGCAGTACTTC

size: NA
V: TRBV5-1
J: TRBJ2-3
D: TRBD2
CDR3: CASSLRTSRTDTQYF
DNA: TGCGCCAGCAGCTTGAGGACTAGCAGGACAGATACGCAGTATTTT

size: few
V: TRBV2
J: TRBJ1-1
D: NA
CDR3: CASSGVRGGTEAFF
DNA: TGTGCCAGCAGTGGGGTCCGGGGGGGCACTGAAGCTTTCTTT

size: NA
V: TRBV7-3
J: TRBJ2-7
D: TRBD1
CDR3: CASSLSGGQGIYEQYF
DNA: TGTGCCAGCAGCTTAAGTGGGGGACAGGGTATATACGAGCAGTACTTC

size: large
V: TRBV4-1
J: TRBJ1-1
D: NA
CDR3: CASSTRTEGSEAFF
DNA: TGCGCCAGCAGCACCCGGACCGAGGGATCTGAAGCTTTCTTT

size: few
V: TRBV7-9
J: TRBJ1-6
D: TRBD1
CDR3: CASSSGQPNSPLHF
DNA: TGTGCCAGCAGCTCGGGACAGCCGAATTCACCCCTCCACTTT

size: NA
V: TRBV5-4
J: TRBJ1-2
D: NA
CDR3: CASSSDGKYGYTF
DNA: TGTGCCAGCAGCTCGGACGGGAAATATGGCTACACCTTC

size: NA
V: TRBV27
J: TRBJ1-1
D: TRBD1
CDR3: CASSLGQADHTEAFF
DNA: TGTGCCAGCAGTTTGGGACAGGCCGACCACACTGAAGCTTTCTTT

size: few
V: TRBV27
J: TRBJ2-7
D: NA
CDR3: CASTMAGSYEQYF
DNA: TGTGCCAGCACCATGGCTGGCTCCTACGAGCAGTACTTC

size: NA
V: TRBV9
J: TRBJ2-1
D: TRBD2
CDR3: CASSVESGSRYEQFF
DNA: TGTGCCAGCAGCGTAGAAAGCGGGAGTCGGTATGAGCAGTTCTTC

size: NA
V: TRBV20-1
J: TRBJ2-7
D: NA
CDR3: CSAGPEGEQYF
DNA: TGCAGTGCTGGGCCCGAGGGCGAGCAGTACTTC

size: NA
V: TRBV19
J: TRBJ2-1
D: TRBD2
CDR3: CASSIPGTASGSGEQFF
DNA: TGTGCCAGTAGTATACCGGGAACGGCTAGCGGGAGCGGTGAGCAGTTCTTC

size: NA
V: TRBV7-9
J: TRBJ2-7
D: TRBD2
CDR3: CASSSPTSGDSYEQYF
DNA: TGTGCCAGCAGCTCCCCGACTAGCGGGGACTCCTACGAGCAGTACTTC

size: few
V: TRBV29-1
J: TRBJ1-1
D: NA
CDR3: CSYGLGNTEAFF
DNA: TGCAGCTACGGCCTGGGCAACACTGAAGCTTTCTTT

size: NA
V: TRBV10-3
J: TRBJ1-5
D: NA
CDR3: CAVRRDVGQPQHF
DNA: TGTGCCGTCAGACGGGATGTAGGTCAGCCCCAGCATTTT

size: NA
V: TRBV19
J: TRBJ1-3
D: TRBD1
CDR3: CASRLQGAEGNTIYF
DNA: TGTGCCAGTAGACTCCAGGGGGCAGAAGGAAACACCATATATTTT

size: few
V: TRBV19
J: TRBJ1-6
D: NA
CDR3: CASSIGGITYNSPLHF
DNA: TGTGCCAGTAGTATCGGGGGGATCACCTATAATTCACCCCTCCACTTT

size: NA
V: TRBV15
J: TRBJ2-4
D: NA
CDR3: CATSGYGAKAKNIQYF
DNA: TGTGCCACCAGCGGGTATGGGGCCAAAGCCAAAAACATTCAGTACTTC

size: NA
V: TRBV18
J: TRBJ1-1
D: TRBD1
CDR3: CASSRQGAQTTEAFF
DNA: TGTGCCAGCTCCCGACAGGGGGCGCAGACCACTGAAGCTTTCTTT

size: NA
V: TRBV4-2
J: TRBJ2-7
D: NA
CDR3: CASSRAGTDPYEQYF
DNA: TGTGCCAGCAGCCGAGCAGGAACCGACCCTTACGAGCAGTACTTC

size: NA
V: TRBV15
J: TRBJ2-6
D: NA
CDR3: CATSMAGQGGANVLTF
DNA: TGTGCCACCAGCATGGCAGGGCAGGGTGGGGCCAACGTCCTGACTTTC

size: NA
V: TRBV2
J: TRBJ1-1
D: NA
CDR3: CASSGASREAFF
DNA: TGTGCCAGCAGTGGGGCCTCGCGAGAAGCTTTCTTT

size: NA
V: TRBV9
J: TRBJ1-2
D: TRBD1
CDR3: CASSRSRGTGINYGYTF
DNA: TGTGCCAGCAGCCGTTCACGTGGGACAGGTATTAACTATGGCTACACCTTC

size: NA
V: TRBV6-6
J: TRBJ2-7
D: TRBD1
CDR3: CASSPWTGDEQYF
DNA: TGTGCCAGCAGTCCTTGGACAGGGGACGAGCAGTACTTC

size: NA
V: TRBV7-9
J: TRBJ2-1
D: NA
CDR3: CASSVRNEQFF
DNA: TGTGCCAGCAGCGTCCGCAATGAGCAGTTCTTC

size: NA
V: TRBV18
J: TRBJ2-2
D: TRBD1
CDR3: CASSMSGQGTGELFF
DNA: TGTGCCAGCTCAATGTCTGGACAGGGAACCGGGGAGCTGTTTTTT

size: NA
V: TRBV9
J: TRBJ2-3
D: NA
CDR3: CASSSRSTGTDTQYF
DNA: TGTGCCAGCAGCTCTCGATCGACTGGCACAGATACGCAGTATTTT

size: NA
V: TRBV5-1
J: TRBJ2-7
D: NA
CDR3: CASSLGSGYEQYF
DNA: TGCGCCAGCAGCTTGGGGAGTGGCTACGAGCAGTACTTC

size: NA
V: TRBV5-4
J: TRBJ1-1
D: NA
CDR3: CASSSASGVDTEAFF
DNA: TGTGCCAGCAGCTCGGCTTCAGGGGTGGACACTGAAGCTTTCTTT

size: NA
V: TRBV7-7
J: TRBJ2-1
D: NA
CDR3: CASSPSDWGTMDEQFF
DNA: TGTGCTAGCAGCCCGAGTGACTGGGGGACAATGGATGAGCAGTTCTTC

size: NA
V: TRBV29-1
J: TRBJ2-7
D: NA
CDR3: CSVPGFGGALDEQYF
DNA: TGCAGCGTTCCGGGGTTTGGGGGGGCTCTCGACGAGCAGTACTTC

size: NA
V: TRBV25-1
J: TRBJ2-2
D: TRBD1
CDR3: CASSEGDRETGELFF
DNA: TGTGCCAGCAGTGAAGGGGACAGGGAGACCGGGGAGCTGTTTTTT

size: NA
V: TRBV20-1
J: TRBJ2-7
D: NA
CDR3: CSARQEYEQYF
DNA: TGCAGTGCGCGACAGGAGTACGAGCAGTACTTC

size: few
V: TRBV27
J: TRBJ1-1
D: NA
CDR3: CASSFLGQRNTEAFF
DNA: TGTGCCAGCAGTTTCCTGGGACAACGGAACACTGAAGCTTTCTTT

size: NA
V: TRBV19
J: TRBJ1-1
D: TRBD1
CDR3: CASSVPRQGKTEAFF
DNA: TGTGCCAGTAGTGTCCCGAGACAGGGCAAAACTGAAGCTTTCTTT

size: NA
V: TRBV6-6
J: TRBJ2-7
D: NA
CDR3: CASSYPAQDYEQYF
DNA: TGTGCCAGCAGTTACCCGGCCCAGGACTACGAGCAGTACTTC

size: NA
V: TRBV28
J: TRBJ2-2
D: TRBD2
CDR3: CASLFSGNTGELFF
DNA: TGTGCCAGCTTATTTAGCGGGAATACCGGGGAGCTGTTTTTT

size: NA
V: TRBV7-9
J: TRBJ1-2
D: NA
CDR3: CASSGQYYGYTF
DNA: TGTGCCAGCAGCGGACAGTATTACGGCTACACCTTC

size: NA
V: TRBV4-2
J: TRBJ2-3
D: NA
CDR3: CASSQGDSALTDTQYF
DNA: TGTGCCAGCAGCCAAGGGGACTCCGCCCTCACAGATACGCAGTATTTT

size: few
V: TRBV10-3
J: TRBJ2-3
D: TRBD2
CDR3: CAISPGTSETTDTQYF
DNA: TGTGCCATCAGCCCCGGGACTAGCGAAACAACAGATACGCAGTATTTT

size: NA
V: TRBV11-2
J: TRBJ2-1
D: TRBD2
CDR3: CASSLAGGRGHNEQFF
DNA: TGTGCCAGCAGCTTAGCGGGCGGGAGGGGCCACAATGAGCAGTTCTTC

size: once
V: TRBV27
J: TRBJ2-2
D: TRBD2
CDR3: CASSLSPAGTRVYTGELFF
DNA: TGTGCCAGCAGTTTATCCCCTGCTGGGACTAGAGTGTACACCGGGGAGCTGTTTTTT

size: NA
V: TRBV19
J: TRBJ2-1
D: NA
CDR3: CASSIMGADEQFF
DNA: TGTGCCAGTAGTATAATGGGCGCCGATGAGCAGTTCTTC

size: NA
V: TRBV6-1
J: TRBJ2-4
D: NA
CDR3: CASREVGGRGTKNIQYF
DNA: TGTGCCAGCAGGGAAGTGGGGGGGCGCGGAACCAAAAACATTCAGTACTTC

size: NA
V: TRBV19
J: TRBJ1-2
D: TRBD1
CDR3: CASSIATGAGNYGYTF
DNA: TGTGCCAGTAGTATCGCGACAGGGGCGGGCAACTATGGCTACACCTTC

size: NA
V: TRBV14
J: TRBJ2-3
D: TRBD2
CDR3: CASSQDPTSGGVSQYF
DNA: TGTGCCAGCAGCCAAGATCCAACTAGCGGAGGCGTCTCGCAGTATTTT

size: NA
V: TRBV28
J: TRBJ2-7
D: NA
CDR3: CASRTNYEQYF
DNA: TGTGCCAGCAGAACAAACTACGAGCAGTACTTC

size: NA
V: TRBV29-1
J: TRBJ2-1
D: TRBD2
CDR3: CSVQVAGVSYNEQFF
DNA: TGCAGCGTTCAAGTAGCGGGAGTCTCCTACAATGAGCAGTTCTTC